The sequence of this TCR beta chain was determined in a study of vaccination and CD4 T cells after COVID-19 (dated by TCRdb to between 2021 and 2023). Describing the broader study: SARS-CoV-2 positivity had been established in the convalescent patients by nasal swab PCR, and mild disease was recorded in under ten of these patients and severe disease in one. In the convalescent cohort there were six males and four females, among whom were two Hispanic individuals, seven Caucasians, two Asians and one multiracial person. Each participant got two doses of either the Pfizer-BioNTech BNT162b2 vaccine (n=8) or the Moderna mRNA-1273 vaccine (n=2). Post-COVID blood samples from convalescent patients were collected a median of approximately 100 days after diagnosis, with a range of roughly 30 to 170 days. Post-vaccine blood samples were collected a median of approximately 77 days after the second vaccine dose, ranging from about 12 to 241 days. Culture stimuli were overlapping spike peptide pools from SARS-CoV-2 and from the common cold coronaviruses HCoV-NL63, HCoV-OC43 and HCoV-229E. Control cultures used a CEFX viral epitope pool as positive control, an HIV-1 Nef peptide pool as negative control, or no peptide. In roughly 11 COVID-19 convalescent patients and a few infection-naive healthy vaccine recipients, the spike-specific CD4+ TCR repertoire before mRNA vaccination was compared with the repertoire after mRNA vaccination.

Library prep was done by PCR. DNA from cultured CD4+ T cells was subjected to TCR sequencing with the Oncomine TCR Beta short-read assay at the Johns Hopkins FTIC core. The QIAamp micro DNA kit was used to extract genomic DNA from the cultured CD4+ T cells. The Oncomine TCR Beta libraries from cultured CD4+ T cells were pooled using unique dual indexes and then sequenced on an Illumina iSeq 100. The source study handled its data this way. Non-productive sequences were filtered out, and CDR3s that did not start with C, did not end with F or W, or were shorter than 7 amino acids were discarded. The MANAFEST web application was used to identify antigen-specific clonotypes by comparing peptide-stimulated wells against reference wells and other culture wells. For a clone to be called positive, the clone needed an FDR below 0.05, an odds ratio above 5, and a productive frequency above 0.1% in at least two of three replicate wells. A clonotype was classed as cross-reactive if the clonotype showed significant expansion both in SARS-CoV-2 spike wells and in at least one common cold coronavirus spike condition. CDR3 homology was assessed with Levenshtein distances (stringdist) and unrooted phylogenetic trees (ape) in R version 3.6.1. TCRdb took the public reads, trimmed them with fastp at Q25, ran MiXCR for clone calling and kept in-frame beta chains. Every distinct CDR3 protein forms one entry, paired with its most common genes and DNA. For this entry, the V and J calls and clone size follow TCRdb and not the study's own pipeline. The sample table holds about 20,000 distinct CDR3 sequences, of which more than 50% were seen once. Of the sample, around 6.6% is held by the ten largest clones.

On the study overall, not on this receptor specifically: Of the vaccine-specific clones in convalescent patients, 304 of 307, or nearly all, reacted only to SARS-CoV-2 spike and did not cross-react with common cold coronaviruses. In convalescent patients, a median around 89% of post-vaccine SARS-CoV-2-reactive clones were detected only after vaccination, suggesting vaccine-specific priming. The number of convalescent patients in the study was relatively small, and the study did not examine early timepoints following natural infection. An increase in the median number of SARS-CoV-2-reactive clonotypes from 21 after infection to 35 to 40 after vaccination was observed, but the change was not found to be significant.

Via the germline V gene (reference sequence), CDR1 is DFQATT and CDR2 SNEGSKA. The V end gives up 3 bases and the J end 5 bases, leaving 7 bases in the junction not matched to a gene. CDR3 length: 14 amino acids, cysteine to phenylalanine. The CDR3 DNA has 42 bases and is translated from base 1. With respect to this clonotype: It lacks a known antigen. Base qualities are not provided; no much larger clone lies one nucleotide away.

The treatment or condition label here, explained by the study, means: roughly 10-day PBMC culture with coronavirus spike peptide pools or control peptides (ViraFEST assay). The study used the ViraFEST assay, which expanded antigen-specific T cells with peptide pools and then identified expanded clonotypes by TCR sequencing. The positive SARS-CoV-2 PCR tests of the convalescent patients were dated from March to December 2020, before the Alpha, Beta and Delta variants emerged in the United States. Each well held 2 million or so PBMCs cultured in IMDM containing around 5% human AB serum and approximately 10 IU/ml IL-2, with roughly 10 ug/ml peptide pools added. Half of the culture medium was replaced with fresh IL-2-containing medium on days 3 and 7. After approximately eleven days of culture, CD4+ T cells were isolated by negative selection using the EasySep CD4+ T cell isolation kit. Ficoll-Paque Plus gradient centrifugation was used to isolate PBMCs from whole blood, and the isolated PBMCs were then either used fresh or cryopreserved at -140C. In general, triplicate wells were set up for every culture condition.

The sequence joins TRBV20-1 to TRBJ2-1; the central 7 bases match TRBD2. Here the sequenced sample was CD4+ T cells from blood, cultured in vitro, taken before SARS-CoV-2 vaccination. The sequence came from a human donor who had recovered from COVID-19. Read as DNA, the sequence is TGCAGTGCTAGTATGACTAGCTGGAACAATGAGCAGTTCTTC. Translated, it gives CSASMTSWNNEQFF.